The present entry profiles one T cell receptor beta chain with its context. As yet, its antigen is unknown. With V trimmed by 2 bases and J by 6 bases, 11 bases remained unmatched. Looked up from germline, CDR1 is WSHSY and CDR2 is SAAADI. The CDR3 has 16 residues. These data are taken from a study of T cells in Graves' hyperthyroidism and ophthalmopathy. Diagnosing involved the use of clinical symptoms, serum thyroxine and TRAb, thyroid ultrasound and orbital computed tomography. Points from the study as a whole: Most thyroid clonotypes expanded above 0.001 were also detected in blood.

RNA transcripts gave rise to amplified TCR beta CDR3 regions. First-round RT-PCR targeting the TCR CDR3 was performed with the HTBI primer set. TCRdb re-called the multiplex PCR reads with MiXCR, one entry per CDR3 protein. The sample gives roughly 570,000 distinct CDR3 sequences, roughly 46% of which show up once; around 19% is in the top ten. The sequence derives from an adult woman with Graves' disease, either hyperthyroidism or ophthalmopathy (not recorded which). The V call is TRBV10-2, the J call TRBJ1-1; TRBD1 matches at 8 bases. Specimen: peripheral blood or thyroid tissue (not recorded which). The CDR3 reads CASSEAPGTGPSEAFF. CDR3 nucleotide sequence: TGCGCCAGCAGTGAGGCCCCGGGGACAGGTCCTTCTGAAGCTTTCTTT.